This T cell receptor beta chain was identified during a study of HIV-infected patients and healthy controls. This clonotype was seen a handful of times. Trimming pared 2 bases from V and 10 bases from J, leaving 14 bases between. The CDR3 extends over 14 amino acids. Germline CDR1 is MNHEY and CDR2 is SVGAGI. TCRdb passed the 5' RACE reads through MiXCR, listing each CDR3 protein once. The table shows approximately 67,000 distinct CDR3 sequences, with about 17% occurring only once. The rearrangement joins TRBV6-5 to TRBJ2-2; D is possibly TRBD1 (6 bases). The sample comprised CD4+ T cells from blood. The TCR originated in a human donor in good health. CDR3 sequence reads: CASSYNQGRAELFF. Here the CDR3 DNA reads TGTGCCAGCAGTTACAACCAGGGGCGAGCGGAGCTGTTTTTT.